A single sample is the source of the 32 T cell receptor beta chains below, sequenced in a study of blood T cell repertoires in COVID-19. The assay was immunoSEQ multiplex PCR, and TCRdb's table has in-frame clones only and misses some. The data hold around 55,000 clones, with about four fifths observed a single time. The specimen sequenced was peripheral blood. The source is a human donor in a cohort sampled during active or convalescent COVID-19.

The genes are TRBV6-5 and TRBJ1-1, with D maybe TRBD1 (6 bases). Per the germline V gene, CDR1 is MNHEY and CDR2 is SVGAGI. The CDR3 has 14 residues. Trimming left V 7 bases short and J 5 bases short, with 17 bases between. The CDR3 bases are TGTGCCAGCAACCTACGACAGGTGGGAACTGAAGCTTTCTTT. This sequence encodes CASNLRQVGTEAFF.

The rearrangement joins TRBV27 to TRBJ2-1; TRBD1 matches 9 bases. The germline V gene encodes CDR1 MNHEY and CDR2 SMNVEV (reference sequence). Trimming took 4 bases from V and 8 from J; bases not matched to a gene: 3. This CDR3 is 13 amino acids long. CDR3 residues: CASSSGQGDEQFF. The CDR3 nucleotides are TGTGCCAGCAGTTCGGGACAGGGCGATGAGCAGTTCTTC.

The V and J genes are TRBV4-1 and TRBJ2-7, with 9 nucleotides matching TRBD2. J lost 2 bases, V lost 0 bases, and 5 bases had no gene match. The CDR3 spans 16 residues. Germline V lookup: CDR1 MGHRA, CDR2 YSYEKL. The CDR3 here is CASSQEGGGGAYEQYF. The CDR3 coding sequence is TGCGCCAGCAGCCAAGAGGGGGGCGGGGGGGCCTACGAGCAGTACTTC.

A few counts support this clone. This chain joins TRBV11-2 and TRBJ2-2; 7 positions agree with TRBD2. This CDR3 has 14 amino acids. Unmatched junction bases numbered 4, after V lost 5 bases and J lost 4 bases. Germline V gives CDR1 SGHAT, CDR2 FQNNGV. CDR3 sequence: CASSQSGTTGELFF. As DNA, the CDR3 is TGTGCCAGCAGCCAGAGCGGGACCACCGGGGAGCTGTTTTTT.

CDR3 bases: TGTGCCAGCAGTCGAGAACCGGGACAGGGGTTTGGGGCCAACGTCCTGACTTTC. The encoded protein is CASSREPGQGFGANVLTF. This chain uses TRBV9 with TRBJ2-6, with 10 bases aligning to TRBD1. The CDR3 is made up of 18 amino acids. J gave up 3 bases and V 5 bases, and 11 bases lay outside the gene matches. Germline V gene sequence: CDR1 SGDLS, CDR2 YYNGEE.

V gene TRBV7-2 combines with J gene TRBJ2-5; 9 nucleotides align to TRBD2. V dropped 6 bases and J dropped 6; count of bases not matched to a gene: 14. The CDR3 has 16 residues. Germline V gene lookup returns CDR1 SGHTA and CDR2 FQGNSA. The CDR3 protein is CASSGTSSLPGKTQYF. The CDR3 nucleotides are TGTGCCAGCAGTGGGACTAGCTCCCTTCCTGGGAAGACCCAGTACTTC. Filled out from reference TRBV7-2 and TRBJ2-5, the complete variable domain reads GAGVSQSPSNKVTEKGKDVELRCDPISGHTALYWYRQSLGQGLEFLIYFQGNSAPDKSGLPSDRFSAERTGGSVSTLTIQRTQQEDSAVYLCASSGTSSLPGKTQYFGPGTRLLVL.

The J gene is TRBJ1-5, the V gene TRBV7-9; a possible D gene is TRBD1 (5 bases). CDR1 and CDR2 from the germline V gene are SEHNR and FQNEAQ (reference sequence). The CDR3 spans 15 residues. V was cut by 2 bases and J by 0 bases, with 8 bases left in between. CDR3 region: CASSLWGRSNQPQHF. In nucleotides, the CDR3 is TGTGCCAGCAGCTTATGGGGCCGTAGCAATCAGCCCCAGCATTTT.

The CDR3 sequence: CASTGQASGNTIYF. CDR3 nucleotide sequence: TGTGCCAGCACCGGACAGGCCTCTGGAAACACCATATATTTT. The chain has TRBV2 and TRBJ1-3; 7 nucleotides agree with TRBD1. Trimming removed 7 bases from V and 0 bases from J; junction bases left unmatched: 3. The CDR3 consists of 14 residues. Germline CDR1 is SNHLY and CDR2 is FYNNEI.

The V and J genes are TRBV7-2 and TRBJ2-1, with 11 nucleotides matching TRBD2. Trimming took 2 bases from V and 4 from J; bases not matched to a gene: 10. Germline V gene data show CDR1 as SGHTA and CDR2 as FQGNSA. The CDR3 is 18 residues long. This CDR3 reads CASSLNPLAGGLYNEQFF. In DNA form, the CDR3 reads TGTGCCAGCAGCTTAAACCCCCTAGCGGGGGGCCTTTACAATGAGCAGTTCTTC.

This chain uses TRBV11-2 with TRBJ1-2; 10 positions match TRBD1. Germline assignment: CDR1 SGHAT and CDR2 FQNNGV. V lost 4 bases, J lost 7 bases, and 6 bases stayed unmatched. CDR3 length: 14 amino acids. The CDR3 protein is CASSSLRTGGGYTF. CDR3 sequence (DNA): TGTGCCAGCAGCTCACTGAGGACAGGGGGTGGCTACACCTTC.

This clone was observed once. This sequence joins TRBV30 and TRBJ1-1, with 7 bases fitting TRBD1. After removal of 3 bases from V and 5 bases from J, the junction contained 6 bases not matched to a gene. The CDR3 runs 13 residues. Per germline, CDR1 GTSNPN and CDR2 SVGIG (reference sequence). CDR3 coding DNA: TGTGCCTGGAGACGCAGGGGGACGACTGAAGCTTTCTTT. The encoded protein is CAWRRRGTTEAFF.

The V gene is TRBV19, the J gene TRBJ2-7; 8 bases are a match to TRBD1. CDR1 is LNHDA and CDR2 is SQIVND in the germline V gene (reference sequence). The CDR3 covers 14 residues. Losses at the gene ends were 6 bases for V and 3 bases for J; bases not matched to a gene: 7. Here the CDR3 reads CASSADRASYEQYF. The DNA for the CDR3 is TGTGCCAGTAGCGCGGACAGGGCGAGCTACGAGCAGTACTTC.

This chain connects TRBV24-1 to TRBJ1-2; 9 bases match TRBD1. The CDR3 is 14 residues long. The V and J ends lost 6 bases and 4 bases, in that order; junction bases with no gene match: 5. Germline assignment: CDR1 KGHDR and CDR2 SFDVKD. CDR3 residues: CATSPQDRGYGYTF. Written as DNA, the CDR3 is TGTGCCACCAGTCCCCAGGACAGGGGCTATGGCTACACCTTC.

A few counts support this clone. The chain employs TRBV5-1 and TRBJ2-7; the D gene is possibly TRBD2 (5 bases). This CDR3 spans 14 amino acids. Germline V gene sequence: CDR1 SGHRS, CDR2 YFSETQ. Deletions cut 0 bases from V and 2 bases from J, with 9 bases between. CDR3 protein: CASSLGGRAYEQYF. In nucleotides, the CDR3 is TGCGCCAGCAGCTTGGGAGGGAGAGCCTACGAGCAGTACTTC.

The rearrangement links TRBV6-1 to TRBJ1-2, with D perhaps matching TRBD1 (5 bases). Germline CDR1 is MNHNS and CDR2 is SASEGT. CDR3 length: 14 residues. Trimming took off 2 bases at V and 4 bases at J, with 11 bases between the two ends. The CDR3 loop is CASSERQGLYGYTF. In DNA, the CDR3 is TGTGCCAGCAGTGAACGGCAGGGACTCTATGGCTACACCTTC.

This clone was recorded many times. V gene TRBV29-1 combines with J gene TRBJ2-5, with 9 bases lining up with TRBD2. This CDR3 region has 13 residues. Germline V gene data show CDR1 as SQVTM and CDR2 as ANQGSEA. Trimming at V came to 7 bases and at J to 5 bases, leaving 8 bases not matched to a gene. The CDR3 region is CSAGAGGEETQYF. CDR3 nucleotides: TGCAGCGCGGGAGCGGGGGGTGAGGAGACCCAGTACTTC. The full variable domain, with the rest looked up from reference TRBV29-1 and TRBJ2-5, is SAVISQKPSRDICQRGTSLTIQCQVDSQVTMMFWYRQQPGQSLTLIATANQGSEATYESGFVIDKFPISRPNLTFSTLTVSNMSPEDSSIYLCSAGAGGEETQYFGPGTRLLVL.

J is TRBJ2-4 and V is TRBV5-1; 9 bases agree with TRBD2. This CDR3 contains 15 residues. The V segment lost 2 bases and the J segment 2 bases; nucleotides outside the gene matches: 2. From germline, CDR1 is SGHRS and CDR2 YFSETQ. Here the CDR3 DNA reads TGCGCCAGCAGCTTTGCGGGGGGGCCCAAAAACATTCAGTACTTC. Translating gives CASSFAGGPKNIQYF.

V is TRBV11-2 and J is TRBJ2-7; 8 bases line up with TRBD1. Germline CDR1 is SGHAT and CDR2 is FQNNGV. V was clipped by 0 bases and J by 4 bases; unmatched bases: 8. This CDR3 spans 16 amino acids. As DNA, the CDR3 is TGTGCCAGCAGCTTAGATCGGCCAGGGGGCATATACGAGCAGTACTTC. Its translation: CASSLDRPGGIYEQYF.

This rearrangement joins TRBV5-4 to TRBJ2-3; TRBD2 aligns across 14 bases. This CDR3 contains 16 residues. With V trimmed by 0 bases and J by 3 bases, 0 bases remained unmatched. The germline CDR1 and CDR2 sequences are SGHNT and YYREEE (reference sequence). This chain's CDR3 is CASSLGTSGGTDTQYF. In DNA, the CDR3 is TGTGCCAGCAGCTTGGGGACTAGCGGGGGGACAGATACGCAGTATTTT.

This chain joins TRBV7-9 and TRBJ2-1, with 9 positions matching TRBD2. In germline, CDR1 is SEHNR, CDR2 FQNEAQ (reference sequence). V trimming: 2 bases; J trimming: 6 bases; junction bases outside the gene matches: 5. There are 15 residues in the CDR3. The DNA of the CDR3 is TGTGCCAGCAGCTTAAGCAGCGGGGGGATCAATGAGCAGTTCTTC. Translating gives CASSLSSGGINEQFF.

The genes are TRBV4-1 and TRBJ2-2; D is possibly TRBD2 (5 bases). Trimming shortened V by 7 bases and J by 4 bases, and 16 bases separated the two germline ends. Germline V gene sequence: CDR1 MGHRA, CDR2 YSYEKL. There are 15 residues in the CDR3. CDR3 DNA: TGCGCCAGCACCCGGACTGCGGACGGCACCGGGGAGCTGTTTTTT. Translating gives CASTRTADGTGELFF.

The chain links TRBV12-3 or TRBV12-4 to TRBJ2-7; no clear D. Between the trimmed V and J ends, which lost 1 base and 4 bases, there was a span of 8 bases. The CDR3 runs 13 residues. In DNA, the CDR3 is TGTGCCAGCAGTTTAGGCCCAGATTACGAGCAGTACTTC. Translated: CASSLGPDYEQYF.

The chain uses TRBV5-6 and TRBJ1-1; 7 nucleotides agree with TRBD1. V shed 0 bases, J shed 0 bases, and the junction held 2 bases outside the gene matches. The germline V gene encodes CDR1 SGHDT and CDR2 YYEEEE. This CDR3 region has 15 residues. In DNA form, the CDR3 reads TGTGCCAGCAGCTTGGTGACAGGGATGAACACTGAAGCTTTCTTT. This codes for CASSLVTGMNTEAFF.

The genes are TRBV5-4 and TRBJ1-1; 7 positions agree with TRBD1. CDR3 size: 14 residues. V lost 3 bases, J lost 1 base, and 3 bases stayed unmatched. Germline-derived CDR1 and CDR2 are SGHNT and YYREEE (reference sequence). The CDR3 protein is CASSYRQGNTEAFF. The DNA of the CDR3 is TGTGCCAGCAGCTACAGACAGGGGAACACTGAAGCTTTCTTT.

The chain joins TRBV24-1 to TRBJ1-5; 8 bases line up with TRBD1. In germline, CDR1 is KGHDR, CDR2 SFDVKD. This CDR3 contains 19 residues. V shed 7 bases and J 1 base; nucleotides not matched to a gene: 17. The CDR3 loop is CATRDRRGPLYQSNQPQHF. The CDR3 DNA follows: TGTGCCACCAGAGACCGCAGGGGGCCCCTCTACCAAAGCAATCAGCCCCAGCATTTT.

The V call is TRBV11-1, the J call TRBJ2-1, with D possibly being TRBD2 (6 bases). The CDR3 is 16 amino acids. V lost 5 bases to trimming and J lost 0 bases, with 14 bases between them. Germline CDR1 is SGHAT and CDR2 is FQDESV (reference sequence). The CDR3, as DNA: TGTGCCAGCAGCCGCGGGACCTTTAGCTCCTACAATGAGCAGTTCTTC. It encodes CASSRGTFSSYNEQFF.

This rearrangement joins TRBV19 to TRBJ2-2, with a tentative D call TRBD1 (6 bases). This CDR3 is 18 amino acids long. Germline V gene lookup returns CDR1 LNHDA and CDR2 SQIVND (reference sequence). The V gene lost 1 base and the J gene lost 2 bases, with 17 bases spanning the gap. The CDR3 coding sequence is TGTGCCAGTAGTATAGGGTACAGGGTCTCCCTTAACACCGGGGAGCTGTTTTTT. Protein product: CASSIGYRVSLNTGELFF.

J is TRBJ2-1 and V is TRBV9; D is undetermined. Between the trimmed V and J ends, which lost 2 bases and 8 bases, there was a span of 11 bases. Looked up from germline, CDR1 is SGDLS and CDR2 is YYNGEE. The CDR3 totals 13 residues. The CDR3 protein is CASSVGIYDEQFF. The CDR3 nucleotides read TGTGCCAGCAGCGTGGGCATATACGATGAGCAGTTCTTC.

The chain is built from TRBV30 and TRBJ1-2; maybe TRBD1 (6 bases). The CDR3 totals 14 residues. V was trimmed by 3 bases and J by 8 bases, leaving 19 bases between them. Germline assignment: CDR1 GTSNPN and CDR2 SVGIG (reference sequence). The CDR3 nucleotides are TGTGCCTGGAGGTCCCGATCAAGGACAGAAGGCTACACCTTC. It is translated as CAWRSRSRTEGYTF.

This clone was recorded once. The chain uses TRBV4-2 and TRBJ2-2; 8 nucleotides match TRBD2. J lost 5 bases, V lost 1 base, and 6 bases had no gene match. CDR3 length: 16 amino acids. Germline CDR1 is LGHNA and CDR2 is YNFKEQ. The CDR3 DNA sequence: TGTGCCAGCAGCCAAGTCCGCGGGGGGACGACCGGGGAGCTGTTTTTT. This sequence encodes CASSQVRGGTTGELFF.

Only one count was recorded for this clone. The V call is TRBV12-3 or TRBV12-4, the J call TRBJ2-3, with 8 bases that match TRBD1. CDR3 length: 13 amino acids. V shed 4 bases and J 7 bases; nucleotides not matched to a gene: 4. The DNA for the CDR3 is TGTGCCAGCAGTTCAAGGACAGGGAATACGCAGTATTTT. Its protein product is CASSSRTGNTQYF.

This clone was detected only a few times. The genes are TRBV6-5 and TRBJ2-7, with D possibly TRBD1 on 6 matching bases. Per the germline V gene, CDR1 is MNHEY and CDR2 is SVGAGI. Trimming removed 4 bases at V and 0 bases at J, with 10 bases between. There are 14 residues in the CDR3. The CDR3 region is CASSSQGLSYEQYF. CDR3 sequence (DNA): TGTGCCAGCAGTTCACAGGGCCTCTCCTACGAGCAGTACTTC.